The 11 T cell receptor beta chains reported below all come from one sample, sequenced in a study of T cell responses to AZD1222 COVID-19 vaccine. The method was immunoSEQ multiplex PCR; TCRdb's version includes in-frame clones alone and lacks a portion of them. The sample records nearly 200,000 clones, about 93% being singletons. Sample: peripheral blood, taken 28 days after the second AZD1222 dose. These receptors all stem from an adult who received the AZD1222 COVID-19 vaccine.

The CDR3 sequence is CASSLPGFNSYEQYF. CDR3 DNA: TGTGCCAGCAGCTTACCCGGGTTCAACTCCTACGAGCAGTACTTC. This chain uses TRBV11-2 with TRBJ2-7; D uncertain. This CDR3 has 15 residues. Germline CDR1 is SGHAT and CDR2 is FQNNGV. The V end lost 2 bases, the J end lost 0 bases, and 11 bases lay between the germline ends.

The chain links TRBV6-5 to TRBJ1-1, with D possibly being TRBD1 (5 bases). V gave up 8 bases and J gave up 6 bases, with 22 bases separating them. CDR3 length equals 15 residues. Looked up from germline, CDR1 is MNHEY and CDR2 is SVGAGI. The chain's CDR3 is CASGTLVGGWSEAFF. CDR3 sequence (DNA): TGTGCCAGCGGTACCCTCGTCGGGGGATGGTCTGAAGCTTTCTTT.

This rearrangement joins TRBV9 to TRBJ2-3; 13 nucleotides align to TRBD2. CDR1 and CDR2 from the germline V gene are SGDLS and YYNGEE. The V gene end was trimmed by 3 bases and the J gene end by 3 bases; junction bases not matched to a gene: 4. This CDR3 contains 16 residues. CDR3 coding DNA: TGTGCCAGCAGCGCCCAGACTAGCGGGGGGACAGATACGCAGTATTTT. As protein: CASSAQTSGGTDTQYF.

This clone appeared a single time. The rearrangement joins TRBV6-5 to TRBJ1-4, with 10 bases aligning to TRBD1. Germline CDR1 and CDR2: MNHEY and SVGAGI. The CDR3 covers 16 residues. Germline trimming cut 2 bases from V and 4 bases from J; bases unmatched to any gene: 4. CDR3 sequence (DNA): TGTGCCAGCAGTTACGCCGGGACAGGGGTTAATGAAAAACTGTTTTTT. As protein: CASSYAGTGVNEKLFF.

V is TRBV29-1 and J is TRBJ1-1, with D perhaps TRBD1 (5 bases). In germline, CDR1 is SQVTM, CDR2 ANQGSEA. There are 13 residues in the CDR3. V lost 4 bases and J lost 1, with 10 bases in between. The CDR3 region is CSVGLTGNTEAFF. CDR3 bases: TGCAGCGTTGGCCTTACAGGGAACACTGAAGCTTTCTTT. The whole variable domain, filled in from reference TRBV29-1 and TRBJ1-1, reads SAVISQKPSRDICQRGTSLTIQCQVDSQVTMMFWYRQQPGQSLTLIATANQGSEATYESGFVIDKFPISRPNLTFSTLTVSNMSPEDSSIYLCSVGLTGNTEAFFGQGTRLTVV.

The rearrangement uses TRBV12-3 or TRBV12-4 and TRBJ2-3; weak D call: TRBD2 (5 bases). V dropped 3 bases and J dropped 6 bases, with 7 bases sitting between them. This CDR3 has 12 residues. The CDR3 nucleotides read TGTGCCAGCAGTTTTTCGGGGGATACGCAGTATTTT. Encoded protein: CASSFSGDTQYF.

The chain joins TRBV7-9 to TRBJ1-6; D is uncertain. Looked up from germline, CDR1 is SEHNR and CDR2 is FQNEAQ (reference sequence). This CDR3 is built from 12 residues. V lost 1 base and J 10 bases, leaving 5 bases between the germline ends. CDR3 nucleotide sequence: TGTGCCAGCAGCTTAGATCCCTCACCCCTCCACTTT. Translated, it gives CASSLDPSPLHF.

This sequence joins TRBV6-5 and TRBJ1-5; unclear D gene. Trimming removed 6 bases at V and 0 bases at J, with 12 bases between. CDR1 and CDR2 (germline): MNHEY, SVGAGI. This CDR3 has 15 residues. CDR3 DNA sequence: TGTGCCAGCAGACCGACGGGTTATAGCAATCAGCCCCAGCATTTT. As protein: CASRPTGYSNQPQHF.

The chain links TRBV3-1 (or the pseudogene TRBV3-2) to TRBJ1-2, with 8 bases identical to TRBD1. Trimming cost V 1 base and J 4 bases; bases outside gene matches: 5. Germline V lookup: CDR1 LGHDT, CDR2 YNNKEL (reference sequence). This CDR3 spans 15 amino acids. The CDR3 DNA is TGTGCCAGCAGCCAAGTAACAGGGGGTTCCTATGGCTACACCTTC. It translates to CASSQVTGGSYGYTF.

V and J are TRBV6-5 and TRBJ1-4, with D tentatively TRBD1 (6 bases). Trimming left V 5 bases short and J 14 bases short, with 18 bases between. Germline V gene sequence: CDR1 MNHEY, CDR2 SVGAGI. The CDR3 is 13 amino acids. CDR3: CASSKQQGARLFF. The CDR3 nucleotides are TGTGCCAGCAGTAAACAACAGGGTGCCCGGCTGTTTTTT.

The chain joins TRBV9 to TRBJ1-6, with 8 bases aligning to TRBD1. Germline lookup yields CDR1 SGDLS and CDR2 YYNGEE. The CDR3 sequence is 13 residues long. J gave up 10 bases and V 8 bases, and 8 bases lay outside the gene matches. CDR3 DNA: TGTGCCAGTAACGGACAGGGAGGCTCACCCCTCCACTTT. Translated: CASNGQGGSPLHF.